The 17 T cell receptor beta chains reported below all come from one sample, sequenced in a study of T cells in women clearing cervical HPV infection. The data were produced by immunoSEQ multiplex PCR, yet TCRdb's version contains in-frame clones alone and is incomplete. The table counts more than 20,000 clones; less than 6% lies in the top ten. Source material: blood buffy coat. Receptor source: a woman aged 18 to 69 with a cervical HPV16 infection that either progressed to CIN3+ or cleared (not recorded which).

For this clone: Sequencing ends 3 residues short of the CDR3 end; the germline J gene provides the rest. The gene calls are TRBV5-1 and TRBJ1-1; D gene unclear. V was cut by 4 bases and J by 1 base, with 17 bases left in between. This CDR3 is built from 16 residues. Per the germline V gene, CDR1 is SGHRS and CDR2 is YFSETQ. CDR3 DNA, as far as it was read: TGCGCCAGCAGCCTGCGAGGGCGGGCTTCGAACACTGAA. This translates into CASSLRGRASNTE. The entire CDR3 is CASSLRGRASNTEAFF.

Points on this clone: The read falls 3 residues short of the CDR3 end, and the missing part is taken from the germline J gene. The chain employs TRBV5-1 and TRBJ2-4, with D perhaps being TRBD1 or TRBD2 (5 bases each). The CDR3 consists of 14 residues. V was trimmed by 2 bases and J by 8 bases, leaving 14 bases between them. Germline CDR1 reads SGHRS; CDR2 reads YFSETQ. CDR3 loop: CASSFEGQGDIQYF. CDR3 bases read: TGCGCCAGCAGCTTCGAGGGGCAGGGAGACATT.

A word on this clone: The read ends 3 residues early relative to the CDR3; the germline J gene fills the gap. The gene calls are TRBV4-1 and TRBJ2-3; D is uncertain. The V and J ends lost 1 base and 1 base respectively, with 9 bases between them. The length of the CDR3 is 15 residues. The germline V gene encodes CDR1 MGHRA and CDR2 YSYEKL. CDR3 bases read: TGCGCCAGCAGCCAAGTCGTCCCCGGCACAGATACG. Protein: CASSQVVPGTDT. The full-length CDR3 reads as CASSQVVPGTDTQYF.

This CDR3 is CASSPSQSDYNSPLHF. The CDR3 bases that were read are TGTGCCAGCTCACCATCCCAGAGCGACTATAATTCACCC. The chain couples TRBV18 to TRBJ1-6, with unresolved D. Read sequence stops 3 residues before the CDR3 end, and the germline J gene provides the missing end. V was pared by 2 bases and J by 3 bases, with 11 bases between. CDR3 length: 16 amino acids. The germline CDR1 and CDR2 sequences are KGHSH and LQKENI. The entire variable domain, with the rest obtained from reference TRBV18 and TRBJ1-6, is as follows: NAGVMQNPRHLVRRRGQEARLRCSPMKGHSHVYWYRQLPEEGLKFMVYLQKENIIDESGMPKERFSAEFPKEGPSILRIQQVVRGDSAAYFCASSPSQSDYNSPLHFGNGTRLTVT.

For this clone: The read ends 3 residues before the CDR3 terminus; that terminus is restored from the germline J gene. The genes are TRBV19 and TRBJ2-2; TRBD1 matches 8 bases. CDR1 is LNHDA, CDR2 SQIVND, per germline (reference sequence). This CDR3 region has 14 residues. The CDR3: CASSRPQGAEKLFF. The sequenced part of the CDR3 DNA is TGTGCCAGTAGCCGGCCCCAGGGGGCTGAAAAG.

Notes on this clone: The read halts 3 residues ahead of the CDR3 end, with the missing end drawn from the germline J gene. The chain employs TRBV7-3 and TRBJ2-5; D not certain. The V gene's germline CDR1 is SGHTA and CDR2 FQGTGA. This CDR3 has 15 amino acids. V was shortened by 5 bases and J by 2 bases, with 15 bases between the two germline ends. The CDR3 bases that were read are TGTGCCAGCAGCCAACACAGCATTGGTCAAGAGACC. Encoded protein: CASSQHSIGQET. The full CDR3 reads CASSQHSIGQETQYF.

This clone is deemed large by its frequency. The missing CDR3 end, 3 residues past where the read stops, is filled in from the germline J gene. The chain has TRBV30 and TRBJ1-6, with TRBD1 as a possible D gene (6 bases). CDR3 length: 15 amino acids. Germline V gives CDR1 GTSNPN, CDR2 SVGIG (reference sequence). Trimming took 1 base from V and 9 from J, leaving 16 bases between them. This chain's CDR3 is CAWSAVTTGFSPLHF. The CDR3 bases that were read are TGTGCCTGGAGTGCCGTCACTACAGGGTTTTCACCC. The complete variable domain, with remaining parts taken from reference TRBV30 and TRBJ1-6, reads SQTIHQWPATLVQPVGSPLSLECTVEGTSNPNLYWYRQAAGRGLQLLFYSVGIGQISSEVPQNLSASRPQDRQFILSSKKLLLSDSGFYLCAWSAVTTGFSPLHFGNGTRLTVT.

Note on this clone: The read finishes 3 residues shy of the CDR3 end, and the germline J gene is used to complete it. The gene calls are TRBV19 and TRBJ1-2; unclear D gene. The CDR3 length is 14 residues. Germline assignment: CDR1 LNHDA and CDR2 SQIVND (reference sequence). The CDR3 reads CASSIRAQLFDYTF. CDR3 bases read: TGTGCCAGTAGCATCCGAGCGCAGCTATTCGAC.

About this clone: The read ends 3 residues early relative to the CDR3; the germline J gene fills the gap. The V call is TRBV18, the J call TRBJ2-4, with TRBD1 as a possible D gene (6 bases). The CDR3 is 13 amino acids. Germline assignment: CDR1 KGHSH and CDR2 LQKENI. CDR3 bases read: TGTGCCAGCTCACCAGGGGGCCCCCATGGT. Translated, it gives CASSPGGPHG. The whole CDR3 protein reads CASSPGGPHGQYF. The entire variable domain, with the rest obtained from reference TRBV18 and TRBJ2-4, is as follows: NAGVMQNPRHLVRRRGQEARLRCSPMKGHSHVYWYRQLPEEGLKFMVYLQKENIIDESGMPKERFSAEFPKEGPSILRIQQVVRGDSAAYFCASSPGGPHGQYFGAGTRLSVL.

Concerning this clone itself: From the germline J gene comes the end of the CDR3, since the read stops 3 residues before it. The chain combines TRBV5-4 with TRBJ2-1; D is ambiguous. Germline V CDR1 and CDR2: SGHNT, YYREEE (reference sequence). Trimming shortened V by 1 base and J by 6 bases, and 8 bases separated the two germline ends. This CDR3 region has 13 residues. The sequenced part of the CDR3 DNA is TGTGCCAGCAGCTTGATTGGCCGCAATGAG. This encodes CASSLIGRNE. From start to end, the CDR3 is CASSLIGRNEQFF.

About this clone itself: Read data end 3 residues before the CDR3 end; the end is taken from the germline J gene. V and J are TRBV7-6 and TRBJ2-3; no definite D call. The CDR3 is 12 amino acids. Germline lookup yields CDR1 SGHVS and CDR2 FNYEAQ. The V and J ends lost 8 bases and 6 bases respectively, with 12 bases between them. CDR3 DNA (partial): TGTGCCAGCGGTAACGAAGCGGATACG. This sequence encodes CASGNEADT. The entire CDR3 reads CASGNEADTQYF.

Notes on this clone: The sequence runs out 3 residues before the end of the CDR3; the remainder is reconstructed from the germline J gene. This chain links TRBV19 with TRBJ2-1; D is perhaps TRBD1 (6 bases). The ends were cut back, 5 bases at V and 5 bases at J, with 13 bases in the middle. This CDR3 comprises 14 residues. Germline V gene lookup returns CDR1 LNHDA and CDR2 SQIVND (reference sequence). CDR3 in amino acids: CASSGRRDNNEQFF. CDR3 DNA (partial): TGTGCCAGTAGTGGACGCCGGGACAACAATGAG.

Comment on this clone: The CDR3 end falls 3 residues outside the read, so it is completed with the germline J gene. The V and J genes are TRBV2 and TRBJ1-4, with D perhaps matching TRBD1 (6 bases). Germline V CDR1 and CDR2: SNHLY, FYNNEI. This CDR3 comprises 14 residues. CDR3 DNA, as far as it was read: TGTGCCAGCAGTGCCCAGGGGAGAAATTCACCA. Its protein product is CASSAQGRNSP. The complete CDR3 protein is CASSAQGRNSPLFF.

In regard to this clone: Coverage ceases 3 residues before the CDR3 finishes, and the germline J gene fills in the end. This chain connects TRBV2 to TRBJ2-3; 8 bases are a match to TRBD1. The V gene end was trimmed by 10 bases and the J gene end by 2 bases; junction bases not matched to a gene: 11. Germline values: CDR1 SNHLY, CDR2 FYNNEI. This CDR3 has 15 amino acids. The part of the CDR3 DNA that was read is TGTGCCACACGGGACAGGAGAAAACTCACAGATACG. Its protein product is CATRDRRKLTDT. The complete CDR3 protein is CATRDRRKLTDTQYF.

Worth noting for this clone: The read ends 3 residues before the CDR3 terminus; that terminus is restored from the germline J gene. The J gene is TRBJ2-7, the V gene TRBV12-3 or TRBV12-4, with D possibly TRBD2 on 6 matching bases. The CDR3 is made up of 13 amino acids. V lost 4 bases and J 6 bases, leaving 13 bases between the germline ends. The part of the CDR3 DNA that was read is TGTGCCAGCAGTTCGGCCAGGGAGGCCGAG. Protein: CASSSAREAE. The whole CDR3 sequence is CASSSAREAEQYF.

With respect to this clone: The read ends 3 residues shy of where the CDR3 ends; the end is completed using the germline J gene. The chain couples TRBV5-1 to TRBJ1-3, with a weak D call TRBD1 (5 bases). V lost 4 bases to trimming and J lost 3 bases, with 11 bases between them. The germline gives CDR1 SGHRS, CDR2 YFSETQ. The CDR3 is 14 residues long. The CDR3 sequence: CASSPGGSGNTIYF. CDR3 DNA, as far as it was read: TGCGCCAGCAGCCCCGGGGGGAGTGGAAACACC.

On this clone itself: Coverage ceases 3 residues before the CDR3 finishes, and the germline J gene fills in the end. This CDR3 is also generated by other DNA sequences in the sample. J is TRBJ1-1 and V is TRBV18; D is possibly TRBD1 (6 bases). The germline gives CDR1 KGHSH, CDR2 LQKENI. This CDR3 is 15 amino acids long. The CDR3 sequence: CASQTGYDRDNEAFF. The covered CDR3 bases are TGTGCCAGTCAAACAGGGTATGACCGCGACAATGAG.